This is a list of T cell receptor beta chains from one sample in a study of shared clonotypes between healthy human individuals. Using immunoSEQ multiplex PCR, the repertoire was profiled, and TCRdb retains in-frame clones only, with some absent. Counted here are approximately 1,500,000 clones, around 97% occurring once; the ten biggest clones make up 1% to 1.5%. The sequencing input was naive CD4+ T cells sorted from blood. These TCRs come from a man aged 30 to 39 in good health. The CDR3 runs from the conserved cysteine through the conserved F or W.

TRBJ2-3 TRBV7-9 CASSSTDTQYF
TRBJ1-4 TRBV10-3 CAIGGGDEKLFF
TRBJ2-2 TRBV15 CATSRRTSGVTTGELFF
TRBJ2-7 TRBV5-4 CASSLISGPYEQYF
TRBJ2-2 TRBV7-9 CASSPLGSSTGELFF
TRBJ2-7 TRBV7-8 CASSLDRGIAYEQYF
TRBJ2-3 TRBV5-1 CASSLRALTDTQYF
TRBJ2-3 TRBV7-8 CASSPSLGEGTDTQYF
TRBJ2-3 TRBV6-4 CASRAPNTDTQYF
TRBJ2-5 TRBV5-4 CASSLLAREGETQYF
TRBJ2-2 TRBV10-3 CAISDTRNTGELFF
TRBJ1-5 TRBV30 CAWSVGGNGNQPQHF
TRBJ2-3 TRBV5-1 CASSPTHPTDTQYF
TRBJ2-7 TRBV5-1 CASSFGETPPREQYF
TRBJ1-3 TRBV7-8 CASSLSDRIVGNTIYF
TRBJ2-1 TRBV13 CASSLPGQKSYNEQFF
TRBJ2-7 TRBV9 CASSVSAIPYEQYF
TRBJ2-3 TRBV7-2 CASSLAPDTQYF
TRBJ2-7 TRBV6-1 CASSERVGPYEQYF
TRBJ2-7 TRBV10-3 CATRTSDYPSYEQYF
TRBJ1-4 TRBV2 CASSGNRGGEKLFF
TRBJ2-1 TRBV15 CATSRDLWISITQDEQFF
TRBJ2-7 TRBV10-1 CASSRRTDAEQYF
TRBJ2-2 TRBV5-1 CASSPEGGRGTGELFF
TRBJ2-1 TRBV6-1 CASSEGSYNEQFF
TRBJ1-1 TRBV5-6 CASSTRTGLNTEAFF
TRBJ2-1 TRBV18 CASSQNVPGQGTYNEQFF
TRBJ1-5 TRBV21-1 CASRKPGTAQPQHF
TRBJ2-3 TRBV2 CASTLPSGRTDTQYF
TRBJ1-1 TRBV5-1 CASSFLRTGDTEAFF
TRBJ1-5 TRBV10-3 CAISEGNLVSNQPQHF
TRBJ2-2 TRBV21-1 CASSPGTQIFTGELFF
TRBJ1-2 TRBV7-9 CALGGANYGYTF
TRBJ2-3 TRBV9 CASSLTIAGSSTDTQYF
TRBJ1-3 TRBV9 CASSVATRDRAKPSGNTIYF
TRBJ2-7 TRBV4-1 CASSPGLASYEQYF
TRBJ2-1 TRBV27 CASSLSRTSGYEQFF
TRBJ2-1 TRBV28 CASSFLDRARNEQFF
TRBJ2-5 TRBV6-5 CASSYRGSGETQYF
TRBJ2-7 TRBV10-3 CAISDRGQREQYF